This T cell receptor beta chain emerged from a study of blood T cell repertoires in COVID-19. The data were produced by immunoSEQ multiplex PCR, yet TCRdb's version contains in-frame clones alone and is incomplete. The repertoire holds some 200,000 clones, with about 84% as singletons. V gave up 6 bases and J gave up 3 bases, with 5 bases separating them. Germline CDR1 reads SQVTM; CDR2 reads ANQGSEA. CDR3 size: 10 residues. The source is a woman aged 40 to 55 with acute COVID-19. The specimen sequenced was PBMCs or T cells enriched from blood (not recorded which). The chain recombines TRBV29-1 with TRBJ1-1; D gene uncertain. The CDR3 coding sequence is TGCAGCGTGAGAGACACTGAAGCTTTCTTT. It translates to CSVRDTEAFF.